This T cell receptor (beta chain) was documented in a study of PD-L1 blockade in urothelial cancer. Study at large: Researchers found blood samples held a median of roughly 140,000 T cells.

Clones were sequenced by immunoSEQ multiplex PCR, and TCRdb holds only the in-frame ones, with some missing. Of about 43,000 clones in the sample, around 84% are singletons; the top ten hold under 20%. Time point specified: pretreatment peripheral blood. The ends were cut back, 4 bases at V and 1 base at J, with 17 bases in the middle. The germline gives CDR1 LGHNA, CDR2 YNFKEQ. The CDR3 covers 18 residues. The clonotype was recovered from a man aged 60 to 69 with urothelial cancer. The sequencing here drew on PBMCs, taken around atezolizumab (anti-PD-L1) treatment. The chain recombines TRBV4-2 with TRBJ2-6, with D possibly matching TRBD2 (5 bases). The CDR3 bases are TGTGCCAGCAGCCGATCACTAGAAGGCCATTCTGGGGCCAACGTCCTGACTTTC. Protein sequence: CASSRSLEGHSGANVLTF.